The present entry profiles one TCR beta chain with its context. Its specific antigen is unknown. The record has no base qualities; no much larger clone is one base away. The CDR3 regions of human TCRbeta chains were analyzed by immunosequencing. In the authors' own workflow: Repertoire TCRs were checked for matches against a reference library of SARS-CoV-2-specific TCRs that had been generated using the MIRA antigen-specificity platform. Breadth was defined as the fraction of unique TCRs that were SARS-CoV-2-associated, and depth was defined as the fraction of total T cells that were SARS-CoV-2-associated. Using the MIRA data, each spike-specific TCR was assigned both to the spike region to which the TCR was reactive and to a CD4 or CD8 class. Log10-transformed breadth and depth values were compared by one-way ANOVA with Sidak's multiple comparisons tests. TCRdb holds this immuneACCESS table with in-frame rearrangements only. Some clones are missing; in checked studies, unresolved V genes explain under half, and the rest has no known cause. V and J calls and clone size come straight from that table; D and trimming were deduced from the DNA. This sample is represented by more than 140,000 clones; roughly 89% of them were singletons. Approximately 5% of the sample lies in the top ten.

What this sample's time point label stands for: baseline before first vaccination. Vaccinee samples were obtained from the UK trials COV001 and COV002, which included a single-blind randomized controlled phase 2/3 trial of AZD1222 (ChAdOx1 nCoV-19) in healthy adults. For TCRbeta chain sequencing, PBMC samples from trial participants were taken at day 0 and at day 28 after the second dose. The sample is drawn from a study of T cell responses to AZD1222 COVID-19 vaccine (dated by TCRdb to about 2021). As for the study more broadly: Because spike-specific TCR depth and breadth did not differ between the two schedules, AZD1222 recipients who got a second dose at roughly 4 weeks were pooled with those who got a second dose at roughly 12 weeks. TCR sequencing was performed for roughly 250 trial participants, of whom around 210 were given two doses of AZD1222 and around 25 were given two doses of MenACWY control vaccine. Enrollment into the trials was organized by age into subgroups of 18-55, 56-69 and 70-plus years, and those subgroups contained approximately 160, 26 and 62 TCR-sequenced participants, respectively.

Study-wide findings and limitations: In the small 56-69-year group, the increase in depth fell short of significance, most likely because of low power. Reportedly, close to half of the unique spike-specific TCRs recognized epitopes lying outside the regions that are mutated in the B.1.351 and B.1.1.7 variants. A significant rise in spike-specific TCR breadth and depth was observed after two AZD1222 doses relative to day 0 and relative to MenACWY recipients. Conclusions about previously exposed vaccinees are limited, since just a handful of AZD1222 recipients were seropositive for SARS-CoV-2 at baseline. No day 14 peak-response samples were available, so repertoires were characterized only after the peak T cell response. CD4 TCRs associated with the vaccine covered the entire spike protein, and the dominant responses were in regions 160-218 and 743-854. Participants were mostly white British and included more females than males, and it was suggested by the authors that clonal diversity may have been underestimated.

The CDR3 runs 12 amino acids, cysteine and phenylalanine included. Only CDR3 DNA remains: 36 bases, in frame from the first base. The germline V and J ends show losses of 7 bases and 7 bases respectively, and no gene match explains 4 bases of the junction. CDR1 and CDR2 are drawn from the germline V gene (reference sequence): MNHNY, SVGAGI. The sample consisted of peripheral blood, taken on day 0 of AZD1222 vaccination. Rearrangement joined TRBV6-6 to TRBJ2-1; 7 bases in the middle match TRBD1. This clonotype was sampled from an adult in good health. The CDR3 protein is CASTLQGNEQFF. The nucleotide sequence is TGTGCCAGCACCCTACAGGGGAATGAGCAGTTCTTC.